Each of the 17 T cell receptor beta chains below was sequenced from the same sample in a study of radiotherapy plus CTLA-4 blockade in lung cancer. The assay was immunoSEQ multiplex PCR, and TCRdb's table has in-frame clones only and misses some. The table lists about 120,000 clones, 78% of them singletons. This material consisted of peripheral blood, taken from a patient treated with radiotherapy plus ipilimumab. All receptors come from a human donor with non-small cell lung cancer who had a partial response to radiotherapy plus ipilimumab.

The V call is TRBV6-5, the J call TRBJ2-2; D unresolved. The V end was cut by 6 bases, the J end by 4 bases, with 9 bases between. The CDR3 runs 13 residues. Germline CDR1 is MNHEY and CDR2 is SVGAGI. The CDR3 DNA is TGTGCCAGCAGGGGCCACTTCACCGGGGAGCTGTTTTTT. It is translated as CASRGHFTGELFF.

The chain uses TRBV19 and TRBJ2-7; 13 bases are shared with TRBD2. This CDR3 comprises 15 residues. V lost 2 bases and J lost 6; bases outside the gene matches: 4. Germline V gene lookup returns CDR1 LNHDA and CDR2 SQIVND (reference sequence). CDR3 sequence reads: CASSIRTSGSSEQYF. The CDR3 bases are TGTGCCAGTAGTATACGGACTAGCGGGAGCTCCGAGCAGTACTTC. The full variable domain, in which reference TRBV19 and TRBJ2-7 provide the parts outside the CDR3, is DGGITQSPKYLFRKEGQNVTLSCEQNLNHDAMYWYRQDPGQGLRLIYYSQIVNDFQKGDIAEGYSVSREKKESFPLTVTSAQKNPTAFYLCASSIRTSGSSEQYFGPGTRLTVT.

This clone was counted a single time. The chain is built from TRBV2 and TRBJ2-4; 9 bases align to TRBD1. CDR1 and CDR2 from the germline V gene are SNHLY and FYNNEI. J was trimmed by 7 bases and V by 7 bases; bases with no gene match: 8. This CDR3 spans 14 amino acids. This CDR3 is CASNGEQGANIQYF. The CDR3 region has the DNA TGTGCCAGCAACGGCGAACAGGGGGCTAACATTCAGTACTTC.

This clone has at least ten counts. Other DNA sequences of this sample code for an identical CDR3. The rearrangement links TRBV27 to TRBJ1-5; D is perhaps TRBD1 (6 bases). Trimming took 0 bases from V and 4 from J, leaving 7 bases between them. This CDR3 contains 14 residues. Germline CDR1 and CDR2: MNHEY and SMNVEV (reference sequence). In DNA form, the CDR3 reads TGTGCCAGCAGTTTATCCCAGGGGAATCAGCCCCAGCATTTT. Encoded protein: CASSLSQGNQPQHF.

The chain couples TRBV5-1 to TRBJ1-2; D is perhaps TRBD1 (5 bases). CDR1 and CDR2 from the germline V gene are SGHRS and YFSETQ. Trimming pared 4 bases from V and 4 bases from J, leaving 11 bases between. The length of the CDR3 is 13 residues. CDR3 amino acids: CASSPTEIYGYTF. For the CDR3, the DNA is TGCGCCAGCAGCCCGACAGAAATCTATGGCTACACCTTC.

The chain has TRBV6-5 and TRBJ1-2; D unresolved. Germline lookup yields CDR1 MNHEY and CDR2 SVGAGI. V was pared by 6 bases and J by 6 bases, with 14 bases between. The CDR3 is made up of 13 amino acids. In nucleotides, the CDR3 is TGTGCCAGCAGAGATTCGGACTGGGATGGCTACACCTTC. Translated, it gives CASRDSDWDGYTF.

This chain uses TRBV19 with TRBJ2-4, with D possibly TRBD2 on 6 matching bases. The germline V gene encodes CDR1 LNHDA and CDR2 SQIVND (reference sequence). The CDR3 covers 17 residues. V lost 4 bases, J lost 1 base, and 17 bases lay in between. This CDR3 reads CASSTRSTRGAKNIQYF. CDR3 nucleotide sequence: TGTGCCAGTAGTACACGGTCCACCCGGGGGGCCAAAAACATTCAGTACTTC.

The chain employs TRBV7-3 and TRBJ2-1; 9 bases map to TRBD2. CDR1 SGHTA and CDR2 FQGTGA come from the germline V gene. With V trimmed by 5 bases and J by 6 bases, 2 bases remained unmatched. The CDR3 spans 13 residues. CDR3 protein: CASSKGLANEQFF. The CDR3, as DNA: TGTGCCAGCAGCAAGGGACTAGCCAATGAGCAGTTCTTC.

The chain uses TRBV15 and TRBJ1-1; the D is unclear. The germline V gene encodes CDR1 LNHNV and CDR2 YYDKDF (reference sequence). The CDR3 length is 13 residues. Deletions cut 1 base from V and 1 base from J, with 4 bases between. The CDR3 sequence is CATSRARNTEAFF. CDR3 bases: TGTGCCACCAGCAGAGCGAGGAACACTGAAGCTTTCTTT.

V and J are TRBV30 and TRBJ2-3; 8 bases are a match to TRBD2. The CDR3 sequence is 13 residues long. The ends lost 2 bases at V and 3 bases at J; junction bases unmatched: 1. Germline V gene sequence: CDR1 GTSNPN, CDR2 SVGIG (reference sequence). The CDR3 sequence is CAWSTGGTDTQYF. CDR3 DNA: TGTGCCTGGAGTACGGGGGGGACAGATACGCAGTATTTT.

This clone occurred a few times. The CDR3 DNA is TGTGCCAGCACGAGGACACAAAGCAATCAGCCCCAGCATTTT. This translates into CASTRTQSNQPQHF. This chain uses TRBV2 with TRBJ1-5, with a possible D match to TRBD1 (5 bases). The V end was cut by 7 bases, the J end by 1 base, with 11 bases between. CDR1 is SNHLY and CDR2 is FYNNEI in the germline V gene. The CDR3 contains 14 residues.

This sequence joins TRBV18 and TRBJ2-7, with no clear D. CDR3 length equals 12 residues. V lost 5 bases to trimming and J lost 1 base, with 6 bases between them. Germline CDR1 and CDR2: KGHSH and LQKENI. The CDR3 nucleotides are TGTGCCAGCTCATCCATTTCCTACGAGCAGTACTTC. This gives the protein CASSSISYEQYF. The entire variable domain, with the rest obtained from reference TRBV18 and TRBJ2-7, is as follows: NAGVMQNPRHLVRRRGQEARLRCSPMKGHSHVYWYRQLPEEGLKFMVYLQKENIIDESGMPKERFSAEFPKEGPSILRIQQVVRGDSAAYFCASSSISYEQYFGPGTRLTVT.

The V call is TRBV19, the J call TRBJ2-3; D remains unclear. V gave up 4 bases and J gave up 5 bases, with 10 bases separating them. Germline-derived CDR1 and CDR2 are LNHDA and SQIVND (reference sequence). The CDR3 contains 13 residues. In DNA form, the CDR3 reads TGTGCCAGTAGTAGTTCGTCCCGAGATACGCAGTATTTT. Its protein is CASSSSSRDTQYF.

This rearrangement joins TRBV5-1 to TRBJ2-1, with 7 positions matching TRBD1. Losses at the gene ends were 4 bases for V and 3 bases for J; bases not matched to a gene: 4. Germline V gives CDR1 SGHRS, CDR2 YFSETQ. The CDR3 runs 14 residues. Written as DNA, the CDR3 is TGCGCCAGCAGCACTGGGGACAGCTACAATGAGCAGTTCTTC. As protein: CASSTGDSYNEQFF.

The chain combines TRBV6-4 with TRBJ2-5, with 9 bases that match TRBD1. V trimming: 3 bases; J trimming: 4 bases; junction bases outside the gene matches: 9. CDR3 length equals 16 residues. Germline assignment: CDR1 MRHNA and CDR2 SNTAGT. CDR3 nucleotide sequence: TGTGCCAGCAGTGAAGTTATCAACAGGGGGCGAGAGACCCAGTACTTC. Translated: CASSEVINRGRETQYF.

This clone was counted a few times. CDR3 sequence: CASSFLAGADTQYF. CDR3 in DNA: TGTGCCAGCAGCTTCCTAGCGGGGGCGGATACGCAGTATTTT. V and J are TRBV7-3 and TRBJ2-3; 10 bases align to TRBD2. V shed 3 bases and J 6 bases; nucleotides not matched to a gene: 3. CDR1 is SGHTA and CDR2 is FQGTGA in the germline V gene. CDR3 length equals 14 residues.

About this clone itself: Other DNA sequences in the same sample also yield this CDR3. The V and J genes are TRBV29-1 and TRBJ2-3; 10 nucleotides align to TRBD2. V lost 5 bases, J lost 1 base, and 12 bases stayed unmatched. CDR3 length equals 17 residues. Germline CDR1 SQVTM, CDR2 ANQGSEA. This chain's CDR3 is CSVLGPSGSGGTDTQYF. CDR3 coding DNA: TGCAGCGTTTTGGGTCCTAGCGGGAGTGGAGGCACAGATACGCAGTATTTT.